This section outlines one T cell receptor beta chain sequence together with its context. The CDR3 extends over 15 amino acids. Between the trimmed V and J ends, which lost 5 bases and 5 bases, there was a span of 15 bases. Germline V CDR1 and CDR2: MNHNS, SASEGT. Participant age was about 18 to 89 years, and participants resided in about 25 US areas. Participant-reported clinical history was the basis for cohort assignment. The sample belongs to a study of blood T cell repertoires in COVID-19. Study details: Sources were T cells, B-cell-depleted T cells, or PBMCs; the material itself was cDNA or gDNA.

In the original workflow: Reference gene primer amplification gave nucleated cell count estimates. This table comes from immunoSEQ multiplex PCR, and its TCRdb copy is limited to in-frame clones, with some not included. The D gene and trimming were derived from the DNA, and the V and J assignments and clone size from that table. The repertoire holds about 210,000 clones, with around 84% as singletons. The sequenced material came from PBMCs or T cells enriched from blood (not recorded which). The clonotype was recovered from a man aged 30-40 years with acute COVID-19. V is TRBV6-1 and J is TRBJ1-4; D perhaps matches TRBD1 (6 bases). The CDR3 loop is CASSSETGWNEKLFF. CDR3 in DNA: TGTGCCAGCAGTTCCGAGACAGGATGGAATGAAAAACTGTTTTTT.